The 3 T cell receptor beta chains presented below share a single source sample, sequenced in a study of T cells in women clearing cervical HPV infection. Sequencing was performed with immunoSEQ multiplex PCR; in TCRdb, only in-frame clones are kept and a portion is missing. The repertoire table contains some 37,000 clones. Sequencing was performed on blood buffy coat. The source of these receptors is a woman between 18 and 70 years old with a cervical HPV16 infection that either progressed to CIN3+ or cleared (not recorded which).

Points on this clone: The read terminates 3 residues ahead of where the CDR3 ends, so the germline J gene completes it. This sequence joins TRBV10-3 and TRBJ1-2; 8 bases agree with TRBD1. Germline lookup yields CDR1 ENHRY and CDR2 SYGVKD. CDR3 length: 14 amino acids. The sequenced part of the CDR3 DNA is TGTGCCATCAGTGAGTCGGCAGGGGGCAATGAC. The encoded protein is CAISESAGGND. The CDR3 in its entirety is CAISESAGGNDYTF.

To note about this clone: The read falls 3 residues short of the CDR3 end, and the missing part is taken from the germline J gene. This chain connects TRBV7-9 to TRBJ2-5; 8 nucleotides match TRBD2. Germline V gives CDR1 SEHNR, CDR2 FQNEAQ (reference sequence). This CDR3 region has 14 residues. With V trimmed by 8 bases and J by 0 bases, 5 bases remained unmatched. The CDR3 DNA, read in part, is TGTGCCAGCGGGCCAGCGGGGGACCAAGAGACC. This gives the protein CASGPAGDQET. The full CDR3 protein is CASGPAGDQETQYF.

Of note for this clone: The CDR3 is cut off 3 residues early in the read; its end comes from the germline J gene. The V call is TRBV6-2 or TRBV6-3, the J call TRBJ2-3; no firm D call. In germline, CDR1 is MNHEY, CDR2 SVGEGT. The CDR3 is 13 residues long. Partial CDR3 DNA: TGTGCCAGCAACCCAGATTACCAAGAGACG. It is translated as CASNPDYQET. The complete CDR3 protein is CASNPDYQETQYF.